The 32 T cell receptor beta chains below come from one sample, sequenced in a study of cytomegalovirus exposure and HLA in healthy donors. PCR amplification relied on 60 Vbeta primers (plus 13 Jbeta primers). Clones were sequenced by immunoSEQ multiplex PCR, and TCRdb holds only the in-frame ones, with some missing. The table includes about 25,000 clones, nearly 80% detected once. The specimen sequenced was PBMCs. These TCRs come from a male donor in good health and CMV-seronegative.

The chain couples TRBV7-2 to TRBJ2-4; TRBD1 matches 9 bases. Germline V gives CDR1 SGHTA, CDR2 FQGNSA. V lost 2 bases, J lost 8 bases, and 7 bases stayed unmatched. The CDR3 extends over 15 amino acids. The CDR3, as DNA: TGTGCCAGCAGCTTACCCACAGGGGGCACGGACATTCAGTACTTC. Residues: CASSLPTGGTDIQYF.

The chain has TRBV6-5 and TRBJ2-7, with D possibly being TRBD1 (6 bases). Germline CDR1 is MNHEY and CDR2 is SVGAGI. V lost 6 bases, J lost 7 bases, and 22 bases lay in between. CDR3 length: 15 residues. The DNA for the CDR3 is TGTGCCAGCAGCCCCGGGCGGCAGGGGTGGAAAGAGCAGTACTTC. Translation: CASSPGRQGWKEQYF.

This clone appeared once. This sequence joins TRBV7-2 and TRBJ2-1; TRBD1 matches at 7 bases. The CDR3 is 16 amino acids. Germline assignment: CDR1 SGHTA and CDR2 FQGNSA. V dropped 1 base and J dropped 5; count of bases not matched to a gene: 8. The CDR3 protein is CASSLGWVQGDNEQFF. The CDR3 nucleotides read TGTGCCAGCAGCTTAGGTTGGGTGCAGGGGGACAATGAGCAGTTCTTC.

V is TRBV6-1 and J is TRBJ2-6; D is ambiguous. This CDR3 is built from 14 residues. V lost 6 bases to trimming and J lost 1 base, with 7 bases between them. Germline V CDR1 and CDR2: MNHNS, SASEGT. The CDR3 DNA reads TGTGCCAGCAGAACAGAGTCTGGGGCCAACGTCCTGACTTTC. Its translation is CASRTESGANVLTF.

The rearrangement links TRBV28 to TRBJ1-3; tentative D call: TRBD1 (6 bases). The germline gives CDR1 MDHEN, CDR2 SYDVKM. The CDR3 is 14 residues long. With 3 bases removed from V and 10 bases from J, the gap between germline ends came to 16 bases. The CDR3 DNA reads as TGTGCCAGCAGTTTCGCAGGGGCCCATCGGACCATATATTTT. It codes for CASSFAGAHRTIYF. The whole variable domain, filled in from reference TRBV28 and TRBJ1-3, reads DVKVTQSSRYLVKRTGEKVFLECVQDMDHENMFWYRQDPGLGLRLIYFSYDVKMKEKGDIPEGYSVSREKKERFSLILESASTNQTSMYLCASSFAGAHRTIYFGEGSWLTVV.

CDR3 region: CASSSGTGRSGETQYF. CDR3 DNA sequence: TGTGCCAGCAGCTCGGGGACAGGGAGGTCGGGAGAGACCCAGTACTTC. The chain combines TRBV7-2 with TRBJ2-5, with TRBD1 identical over 9 bases. This CDR3 has 16 amino acids. Germline V gene sequence: CDR1 SGHTA, CDR2 FQGNSA. The J segment lost 4 bases and the V segment lost 4 bases, leaving 10 bases of the junction unmatched.

This clone has only a few counts. This chain uses TRBV6-5 with TRBJ1-4, with 12 bases fitting TRBD1. CDR3 length equals 15 residues. V was clipped by 6 bases and J by 7 bases; unmatched bases: 6. Per the germline V gene, CDR1 is MNHEY and CDR2 is SVGAGI. CDR3 loop: CASSPGTGGGEKLFF. The DNA for the CDR3 is TGTGCCAGCAGCCCTGGGACAGGGGGCGGTGAAAAACTGTTTTTT.

This clone appeared a single time. The CDR3 region has the DNA TGCAGCGGAAACAGGGGAGCCCAAGAGACCCAGTACTTC. As protein: CSGNRGAQETQYF. This chain links TRBV29-1 with TRBJ2-5; 7 bases align to TRBD1. V was clipped by 7 bases and J by 1 base; unmatched bases: 6. CDR1 SQVTM and CDR2 ANQGSEA come from the germline V gene. The CDR3 is made up of 13 amino acids.

This clone was seen just once. The chain recombines TRBV11-2 with TRBJ1-1; tentative D call: TRBD1 (6 bases). This CDR3 is built from 14 residues. Deletions cut 5 bases from V and 4 bases from J, with 14 bases between. Germline CDR1 reads SGHAT; CDR2 reads FQNNGV. The CDR3 bases are TGTGCCAGCAGCCTTAACGTAGGGGGCACTGAAGCTTTCTTT. It translates to CASSLNVGGTEAFF.

The V and J genes are TRBV6-1 and TRBJ2-7, with 9 bases fitting TRBD2. The CDR3 runs to 15 residues. Unmatched junction bases numbered 7, after V lost 7 bases and J lost 0 bases. The germline V gene has CDR1 MNHNS and CDR2 SASEGT. The CDR3 loop reads CASTILAGSSYEQYF. CDR3 coding DNA: TGTGCCAGCACCATACTAGCGGGTAGCTCCTACGAGCAGTACTTC.

The J gene is TRBJ2-2, the V gene TRBV28, with TRBD2 matching 7 bases. Per the germline V gene, CDR1 is MDHEN and CDR2 is SYDVKM. V lost 6 bases, J lost 5 bases, and 9 bases stayed unmatched. The CDR3 is 15 amino acids. This CDR3 is CASSVGVGGTGELFF. The CDR3 bases are TGTGCCAGCAGCGTGGGGGTCGGGGGGACCGGGGAGCTGTTTTTT.

Relative to its sample, this clone is medium-sized. The V gene is TRBV4-3, the J gene TRBJ2-7; D is unresolved. V lost 1 base and J lost 0, with 7 bases in between. Germline V gene sequence: CDR1 LGHNA, CDR2 YSLEER. CDR3 length: 14 amino acids. CDR3 coding DNA: TGCGCCAGCAGCCAAGCAACGAGCTCCTACGAGCAGTACTTC. Its translation: CASSQATSSYEQYF.

This clone has only a few counts. The J gene is TRBJ2-3, the V gene TRBV21-1; TRBD1 is taken as the D call from the table, unchecked against the DNA. TRBV21-1 is described as a pseudogene. This CDR3 has 15 amino acids. The CDR3 is CASSKGDRDTDTQYF. Written as DNA, the CDR3 is TGTGCCAGCAGCAAAGGGGACAGGGACACAGATACGCAGTATTTT.

This clone was seen more than once but under ten times. V and J are TRBV28 and TRBJ2-7; 13 bases match TRBD2. The CDR3 has 14 residues. Germline CDR1 is MDHEN and CDR2 is SYDVKM. CDR3 in amino acids: CAWVWTSGSVEQYF. The CDR3 nucleotides read TGTGCATGGGTGTGGACTAGCGGGAGCGTGGAGCAGTACTTC.

This sequence joins TRBV5-1 and TRBJ2-7; weak D call: TRBD1 (6 bases). The CDR3 consists of 14 residues. Per germline, CDR1 SGHRS and CDR2 YFSETQ. V lost 4 bases, J lost 4 bases, and 15 bases lay in between. This CDR3 reads CASSRTVGLYEQYF. The DNA of the CDR3 is TGCGCCAGCAGCCGGACAGTGGGGCTTTACGAGCAGTACTTC.

The table lists this clone with a count of one. The gene calls are TRBV2 and TRBJ2-7; weak D call: TRBD1 (5 bases). Trimming took 6 bases from V and 0 from J, leaving 18 bases between them. The CDR3 is 16 amino acids. Germline V gene data show CDR1 as SNHLY and CDR2 as FYNNEI. CDR3 DNA sequence: TGTGCCAGCAGACAATATACAGGCGCTAGCTCCTACGAGCAGTACTTC. Translated, it gives CASRQYTGASSYEQYF.

This sequence joins TRBV11-2 and TRBJ1-6; the D is unclear. V shed 0 bases and J shed 9 bases, with 6 bases lying between them. Germline-derived CDR1 and CDR2 are SGHAT and FQNNGV. CDR3 length equals 13 residues. CDR3 sequence reads: CASSLDLRSPLHF. In nucleotides, the CDR3 is TGTGCCAGCAGCTTAGATCTTCGTTCACCCCTCCACTTT.

The chain has TRBV28 and TRBJ1-6, with 11 nucleotides matching TRBD1. The CDR3 has 20 amino acids. V was pared by 5 bases and J by 2 bases, with 14 bases of the junction left unmatched. The germline gives CDR1 MDHEN, CDR2 SYDVKM. The CDR3 reads CASSPLRTGGSVTYNSPLHF. The CDR3 DNA is TGTGCCAGCAGTCCCCTCAGGACAGGGGGCAGTGTCACCTATAATTCACCCCTCCACTTT. Supplemented by reference TRBV28 and TRBJ1-6, the full variable domain reads DVKVTQSSRYLVKRTGEKVFLECVQDMDHENMFWYRQDPGLGLRLIYFSYDVKMKEKGDIPEGYSVSREKKERFSLILESASTNQTSMYLCASSPLRTGGSVTYNSPLHFGNGTRLTVT.

The chain links TRBV28 to TRBJ2-2, with D possibly TRBD1 on 6 matching bases. V was trimmed by 4 bases and J by 2 bases, leaving 11 bases between them. Per germline, CDR1 MDHEN and CDR2 SYDVKM. The CDR3 is 15 residues long. CDR3 loop: CASSSGQYNTGELFF. In nucleotides, the CDR3 is TGTGCCAGCAGTTCCGGACAGTATAACACCGGGGAGCTGTTTTTT.

The rearrangement joins TRBV6-6 to TRBJ2-2, with D possibly TRBD1 on 5 matching bases. Trimming cost V 6 bases and J 6 bases, with 20 bases left between them. Germline V gene sequence: CDR1 MNHNY, CDR2 SVGAGI (reference sequence). This CDR3 is 16 amino acids long. In DNA form, the CDR3 reads TGTGCCAGCAGCCCTATAGGGGTCCTGCTGGCCGGGGAGCTGTTTTTT. Protein: CASSPIGVLLAGELFF.

The chain links TRBV11-2 to TRBJ2-5, with no clear D. V was pared by 0 bases and J by 5 bases, with 10 bases between. Germline V CDR1 and CDR2: SGHAT, FQNNGV. The length of the CDR3 is 14 residues. In DNA, the CDR3 is TGTGCCAGCAGCTTAGAGGCCTCAGGCGAGACCCAGTACTTC. Protein: CASSLEASGETQYF.

In its sample, this clone was seen a few times. This chain joins TRBV28 and TRBJ2-5; D may be TRBD2 (6 bases). The end of the DNA fits TRBJ2-7 better, so the J call may be wrong. Per the germline V gene, CDR1 is MDHEN and CDR2 is SYDVKM. The CDR3 runs 13 residues. CDR3 sequence: CASRRGRTYEQYF. The CDR3 region has the DNA TGTGCCAGCAGGCGGGGCCGTACCTACGAGCAGTACTTC.

This chain connects TRBV15 to TRBJ2-1; 8 bases line up with TRBD2. Germline CDR1 LNHNV, CDR2 YYDKDF (reference sequence). The ends lost 0 bases at V and 4 bases at J; junction bases unmatched: 8. This CDR3 is built from 17 residues. The CDR3 DNA is TGTGCCACCAGCAGAGATACCGGCAGCGGGGGTTACAATGAGCAGTTCTTC. Translated: CATSRDTGSGGYNEQFF.

This clone was seen more than once but under ten times. This chain links TRBV4-3 with TRBJ1-1; D unclear. Germline V lookup: CDR1 LGHNA, CDR2 YSLEER. The germline V and J ends were trimmed by 1 base and 2 bases, with 14 bases remaining between them. The CDR3 runs to 16 residues. CDR3 DNA: TGCGCCAGCAGCCAAGTGGGTGGCAGGAAAAACACTGAAGCTTTCTTT. Translating it yields CASSQVGGRKNTEAFF.

This clone is a singleton in its sample. The chain uses TRBV6-5 and TRBJ2-3, with TRBD2 identical over 8 bases. The CDR3 extends over 15 amino acids. V trimming: 2 bases; J trimming: 4 bases; junction bases outside the gene matches: 5. Germline CDR1 is MNHEY and CDR2 is SVGAGI. The CDR3 DNA follows: TGTGCCAGCAGTTACCTAGCGGGCCAGTCAGATACGCAGTATTTT. Translating it yields CASSYLAGQSDTQYF.

V gene TRBV7-7 combines with J gene TRBJ2-5; maybe TRBD2 (5 bases). V was clipped by 0 bases and J by 0 bases, with 11 bases between them. This CDR3 contains 16 residues. Per the germline V gene, CDR1 is SSHAT and CDR2 is FNYEAQ (reference sequence). CDR3 sequence reads: CASSLAGPGNQETQYF. The CDR3 coding sequence is TGTGCCAGCAGCTTAGCCGGACCGGGGAACCAAGAGACCCAGTACTTC.

This chain connects TRBV18 to TRBJ1-1; D is unclear. Looked up from germline, CDR1 is KGHSH and CDR2 is LQKENI. Trimming took off 2 bases at V and 1 base at J, with 11 bases between the two ends. The CDR3 consists of 15 residues. CDR3 in amino acids: CASSPGQATNTEAFF. The CDR3 DNA is TGTGCCAGCTCACCAGGGCAGGCAACGAACACTGAAGCTTTCTTT. The full variable domain, its missing parts supplied by reference TRBV18 and TRBJ1-1, is NAGVMQNPRHLVRRRGQEARLRCSPMKGHSHVYWYRQLPEEGLKFMVYLQKENIIDESGMPKERFSAEFPKEGPSILRIQQVVRGDSAAYFCASSPGQATNTEAFFGQGTRLTVV.

CDR3 coding DNA: TGTGCCAGCCGAAGTGGCAGTTTTAATGAAAAACTGTTTTTT. Amino acid sequence: CASRSGSFNEKLFF. The chain has TRBV2 and TRBJ1-4; D not certain. Trimming shortened V by 8 bases and J by 4 bases, and 14 bases separated the two germline ends. The CDR3 is made up of 14 amino acids. CDR1 is SNHLY and CDR2 is FYNNEI in the germline V gene. Variable domain in full (rest from reference TRBV2 and TRBJ1-4): EPEVTQTPSHQVTQMGQEVILRCVPISNHLYFYWYRQILGQKVEFLVSFYNNEISEKSEIFDDQFSVERPDGSNFTLKIRSTKLEDSAMYFCASRSGSFNEKLFFGSGTQLSVL.

The V gene is TRBV7-2, the J gene TRBJ2-7; the D is unclear. CDR1 is SGHTA and CDR2 is FQGNSA in the germline V gene. The CDR3 has 13 amino acids. Trimming left V 0 bases short and J 2 bases short, with 5 bases between. The CDR3 region is CASSLAGPYEQYF. DNA of the CDR3: TGTGCCAGCAGCTTAGCGGGCCCCTACGAGCAGTACTTC.

The chain has TRBV6-4 and TRBJ2-3, with 12 bases that match TRBD1. V dropped 2 bases and J dropped 4; count of bases not matched to a gene: 1. The CDR3 is made up of 15 amino acids. Germline V gene lookup returns CDR1 MRHNA and CDR2 SNTAGT. The CDR3 DNA sequence: TGTGCCAGCAGTGACGGGACAGGGGGCGCAGATACGCAGTATTTT. The encoded protein is CASSDGTGGADTQYF.

The V call is TRBV7-8, the J call TRBJ2-7; D may be TRBD2 (6 bases). V lost 4 bases and J lost 0, with 16 bases in between. This CDR3 contains 16 residues. Germline V CDR1 and CDR2: SGHVS, FQNEAQ. CDR3 sequence reads: CASSSRPSANSYEQYF. The CDR3 region has the DNA TGTGCCAGCAGCTCACGTCCTAGCGCAAACTCCTACGAGCAGTACTTC.

Concerning this clone: One end of the junction is discordant with germline, which a read error may explain. CDR3 residues: CASSLGPRGTSYEQYF. The CDR3 DNA sequence: TGTGCCAGCAGCCTAGGCCCTCGGGGGACCTCCTACGAGCAGTACTTC. This chain connects TRBV13 to TRBJ2-5, with TRBD2 as a possible D gene (6 bases). The J call is doubtful: the DNA matches TRBJ2-7 better. CDR3 length equals 16 residues. CDR1 is PRHDT, CDR2 FYEKMQ, per germline (reference sequence).